The clone carrying this T cell receptor (beta chain) was seen only a few times. What it recognizes is unknown. The sample is drawn from a study of beta chain features in type 1 diabetes. General study points: Type 1 diabetes patients showed a moderate but significant shortening of TCRB CDR3s in all four CD4+ subsets. cDNA-based reads could over-represent cells with high TCR expression. PCR might preferentially amplify shorter templates, equally in patients and controls.

CDR3 size: 16 residues. V shed 1 base, J shed 9 bases, and the junction held 4 bases outside the gene matches. The V gene's germline CDR1 is SGHRS and CDR2 YFSETQ. The whole isolated RNA underwent reverse transcription, so sequencing captured expressed TCRB transcripts. Assay used: immunoSEQ multiplex PCR; TCRdb lists only in-frame clones, some missing. The repertoire has around 160,000 clones, 9% to 10% of them found once; the top ten carry roughly 0.7%. The sequenced sample was central memory CD4+ T cells from blood. The chain is built from TRBV5-1 and TRBJ2-1; 16 bases fit TRBD2. The source of this sequence is a woman in her twenties or thirties with type 1 diabetes. The CDR3 loop is CASSLTGLAGGVEQFF. The CDR3 DNA reads as TGCGCCAGCAGCTTGACGGGACTAGCGGGAGGGGTTGAGCAGTTCTTC.